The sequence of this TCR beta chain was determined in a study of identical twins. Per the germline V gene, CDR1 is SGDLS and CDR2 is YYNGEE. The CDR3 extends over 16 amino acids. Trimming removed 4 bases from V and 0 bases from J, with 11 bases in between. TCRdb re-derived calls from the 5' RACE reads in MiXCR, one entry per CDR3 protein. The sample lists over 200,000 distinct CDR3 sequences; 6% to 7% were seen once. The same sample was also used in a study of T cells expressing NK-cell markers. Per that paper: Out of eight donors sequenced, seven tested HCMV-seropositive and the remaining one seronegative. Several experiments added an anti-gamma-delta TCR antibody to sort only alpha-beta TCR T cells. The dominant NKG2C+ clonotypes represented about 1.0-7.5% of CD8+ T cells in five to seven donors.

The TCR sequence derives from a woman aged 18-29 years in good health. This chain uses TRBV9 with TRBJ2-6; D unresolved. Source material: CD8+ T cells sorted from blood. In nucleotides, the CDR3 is TGTGCCAGCAGCACCGGAAGGGTCTCTGGGGCCAACGTCCTGACTTTC. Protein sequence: CASSTGRVSGANVLTF.